This entry concerns a single T cell receptor (beta chain). The source of the sample is a study of T cell responses to AZD1222 COVID-19 vaccine. Sequencing used immunoSEQ multiplex PCR; TCRdb keeps in-frame clones, though not all of them. Here the sample spans 130,000 to 150,000 clones, about 93% being singletons. The TCR sequence derives from an adult in good health. The source was peripheral blood, collected on day 0 of AZD1222 vaccination.

This chain's CDR3 is CASSLGPSYEQYF. CDR3 coding DNA: TGTGCCAGCAGTTTGGGACCAAGCTACGAGCAGTACTTC. The chain uses TRBV27 and TRBJ2-7; possibly TRBD1 or TRBD2 for D (5 bases each). CDR1 MNHEY and CDR2 SMNVEV come from the germline V gene (reference sequence). This CDR3 has 13 residues. V was pared by 3 bases and J by 3 bases, with 9 bases between.